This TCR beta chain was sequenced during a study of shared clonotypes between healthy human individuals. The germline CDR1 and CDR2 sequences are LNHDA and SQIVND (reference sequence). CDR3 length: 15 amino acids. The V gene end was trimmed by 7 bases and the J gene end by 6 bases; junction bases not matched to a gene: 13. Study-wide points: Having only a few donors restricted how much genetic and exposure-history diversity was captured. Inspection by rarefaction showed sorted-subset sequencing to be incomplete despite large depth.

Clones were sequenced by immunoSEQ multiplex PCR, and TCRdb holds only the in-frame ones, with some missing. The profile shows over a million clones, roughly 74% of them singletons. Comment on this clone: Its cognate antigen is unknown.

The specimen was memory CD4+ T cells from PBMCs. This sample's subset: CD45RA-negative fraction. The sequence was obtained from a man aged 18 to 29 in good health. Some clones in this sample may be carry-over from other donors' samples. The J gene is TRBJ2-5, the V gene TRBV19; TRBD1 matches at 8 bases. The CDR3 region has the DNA TGTGCCAGTACCTATGGGGCAGGGGGCAAACAGACCCAGTACTTC. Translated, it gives CASTYGAGGKQTQYF.